Following are 15 T cell receptor beta chains from one sample sequenced in a study of T cell repertoires in cytomegalovirus infection. MiXCR, applied by TCRdb to the reads, yields one record per CDR3 protein. The table shows approximately 190,000 distinct CDR3 sequences, with roughly 30% occurring only once. Sequencing used PBMCs. All receptors derive from a human donor in good health (CMV status not recorded). Some clones in this sample may be carry-over from other donors' samples.

This clonotype was observed a single time. The gene calls are TRBV5-6 and TRBJ1-1, with 9 bases identical to TRBD1. The junction had 0 bases not matched to a gene; V was cut back by 0 bases and J by 3 bases. Germline V gene lookup returns CDR1 SGHDT and CDR2 YYEEEE. The CDR3 contains 14 residues. The chain's CDR3 is CASSLDRGHTEAFF. CDR3 DNA sequence: TGTGCCAGCAGCTTGGACAGGGGGCACACTGAAGCTTTCTTT.

The chain has TRBV4-1 and TRBJ2-6; perhaps TRBD1 as D (6 bases). Germline values: CDR1 MGHRA, CDR2 YSYEKL. CDR3 length equals 17 residues. The V and J ends lost 2 bases and 2 bases respectively, with 13 bases between them. CDR3 nucleotide sequence: TGCGCCAGCAGCCAATCGGACAGTAGGGCTGGGGCCAACGTCCTGACTTTC. Encoded protein: CASSQSDSRAGANVLTF.

V usage is TRBV12-5 and J usage is TRBJ2-1, with 8 bases identical to TRBD1. Losses at the gene ends were 1 base for V and 4 bases for J; bases not matched to a gene: 9. The CDR3 runs to 17 residues. CDR1 LGHNT and CDR2 FRNRAP come from the germline V gene. The CDR3 DNA follows: TGTGCTAGTGGTTTGGCCCGTCAGGGGGCCCTATACAATGAGCAGTTCTTC. Amino acids: CASGLARQGALYNEQFF.

CDR3 amino acids: CASRGGHGNQPQHF. The CDR3 nucleotides are TGTGCCAGTAGGGGGGGTCATGGCAATCAGCCCCAGCATTTT. This chain links TRBV25-1 with TRBJ1-5; a possible D gene is TRBD1 (6 bases). Trimming cost V 9 bases and J 2 bases, with 14 bases left between them. Germline V lookup: CDR1 MGHDK, CDR2 SYGVNS. This CDR3 spans 14 amino acids.

There are many counts of this clonotype. The CDR3 DNA follows: TGTGCTATAATACTAGCGTCCAATGAGCAGTTCTTC. Amino acid sequence: CAIILASNEQFF. V usage is TRBV7-8 and J usage is TRBJ2-1, with 7 bases identical to TRBD2. The germline CDR1 and CDR2 sequences are SGHVS and FQNEAQ. This CDR3 has 12 residues.

This clonotype was seen at least ten times. The chain couples TRBV7-2 to TRBJ1-1; a weak D match, TRBD1 (5 bases). Germline V gives CDR1 SGHTA, CDR2 FQGNSA. The V end lost 5 bases, the J end lost 11 bases, and 18 bases lay between the germline ends. The CDR3 has 13 amino acids. CDR3 sequence: CASSPQGDGRAFF. The CDR3 bases are TGTGCCAGCAGCCCTCAGGGCGACGGCAGGGCTTTCTTT.

This clonotype was picked up a small number of times. The chain is built from TRBV19 and TRBJ2-7, with D tentatively TRBD1 (6 bases). CDR1 and CDR2 (germline): LNHDA, SQIVND (reference sequence). V lost 5 bases, J lost 7 bases, and 18 bases lay in between. The CDR3 is 14 residues long. The CDR3 loop reads CASSVTGTSREQYF. Written as DNA, the CDR3 is TGTGCCAGTAGTGTTACAGGGACCTCTCGTGAGCAGTACTTC. The full variable domain, rest sourced from reference TRBV19 and TRBJ2-7, is DGGITQSPKYLFRKEGQNVTLSCEQNLNHDAMYWYRQDPGQGLRLIYYSQIVNDFQKGDIAEGYSVSREKKESFPLTVTSAQKNPTAFYLCASSVTGTSREQYFGPGTRLTVT.

This clonotype was seen only once. The V and J genes are TRBV20-1 and TRBJ2-3, with D tentatively TRBD1 (6 bases). The V end was cut by 1 base, the J end by 6 bases, with 20 bases between. CDR3 size: 16 residues. The germline V gene has CDR1 DFQATT and CDR2 SNEGSKA (reference sequence). CDR3 loop: CSARVRGYAPGDTQYF. CDR3 nucleotides: TGCAGTGCTAGAGTGAGGGGGTACGCCCCCGGGGATACGCAGTATTTT.

This clonotype was recorded many times. CDR3 residues: CASSLVRGRAASNSSYEQYF. The CDR3 nucleotides read TGTGCCAGCAGCTTAGTCCGAGGCAGGGCGGCCAGTAACAGCTCCTACGAGCAGTACTTC. The V gene is TRBV7-2, the J gene TRBJ2-7, with D maybe TRBD1 (5 bases). Deletions cut 1 base from V and 0 bases from J, with 25 bases between. This CDR3 contains 20 residues. The germline CDR1 and CDR2 sequences are SGHTA and FQGNSA.

The V call is TRBV2, the J call TRBJ1-2; D is possibly TRBD1 (5 bases). The CDR3 consists of 12 residues. CDR1 SNHLY and CDR2 FYNNEI come from the germline V gene. V dropped 7 bases and J dropped 4 bases, with 10 bases sitting between them. CDR3 nucleotide sequence: TGTGCCAGCACCAGGGTAGTCTATGGCTACACCTTC. Its protein is CASTRVVYGYTF.

The V call is TRBV11-2, the J call TRBJ1-1; weak D call: TRBD1 (6 bases). Germline CDR1 SGHAT, CDR2 FQNNGV. The V gene lost 7 bases and the J gene lost 3 bases, with 18 bases spanning the gap. CDR3 length equals 15 residues. DNA for the CDR3: TGTGCCAGCAAGACGGGGGGGCGAAGGTACACTGAAGCTTTCTTT. Its protein product is CASKTGGRRYTEAFF.

In its sample, this clonotype was seen many times. This chain joins TRBV5-6 and TRBJ1-5; tentative D call: TRBD1 (6 bases). This CDR3 is 14 amino acids long. Germline lookup yields CDR1 SGHDT and CDR2 YYEEEE. V was cut by 3 bases and J by 4 bases, with 11 bases left in between. The CDR3 nucleotides are TGTGCCAGCAGCTGGGGGCGCGGGAATCAGCCCCAGCATTTT. This translates into CASSWGRGNQPQHF.

Only a few counts were recorded for this clonotype. The chain links TRBV6-5 to TRBJ1-2; D ambiguous. The CDR3 spans 12 residues. CDR1 MNHEY and CDR2 SVGAGI come from the germline V gene. V was cut by 5 bases and J by 1 base, with 5 bases left in between. The CDR3 bases are TGTGCCAGCAGTGAGGTTAACTATGGCTACACCTTC. It yields the protein CASSEVNYGYTF.

This clonotype has just a few counts. The chain employs TRBV12-3 or TRBV12-4 and TRBJ1-1, with 9 bases identical to TRBD1. The CDR3 covers 14 residues. The trim removed 3 bases at V and 3 bases at J, leaving 2 bases unmatched. The DNA for the CDR3 is TGTGCCAGCAGTTTTGACAGGGGGTACACTGAAGCTTTCTTT. Its protein is CASSFDRGYTEAFF.

This clonotype appeared a few times. This chain joins TRBV7-3 and TRBJ2-2; D gene unclear. This CDR3 is built from 14 residues. The V end lost 3 bases, the J end lost 6 bases, and 11 bases lay between the germline ends. CDR1 is SGHTA, CDR2 FQGTGA, per germline. This chain's CDR3 is CASSLPQESGELFF. The CDR3 coding sequence is TGTGCCAGCAGCTTGCCCCAGGAATCCGGGGAGCTGTTTTTT.